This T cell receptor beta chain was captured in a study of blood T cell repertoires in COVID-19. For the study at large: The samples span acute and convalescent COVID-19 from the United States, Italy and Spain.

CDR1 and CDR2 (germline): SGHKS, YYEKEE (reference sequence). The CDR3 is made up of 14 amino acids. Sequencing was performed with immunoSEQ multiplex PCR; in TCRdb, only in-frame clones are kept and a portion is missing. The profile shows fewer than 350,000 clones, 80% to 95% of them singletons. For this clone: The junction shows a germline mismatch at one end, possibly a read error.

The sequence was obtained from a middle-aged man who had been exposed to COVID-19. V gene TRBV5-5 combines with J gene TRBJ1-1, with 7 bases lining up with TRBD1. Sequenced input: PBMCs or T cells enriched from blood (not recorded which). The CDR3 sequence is CASTLGQMNTEAFF. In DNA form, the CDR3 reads TGTGCCAGCACCTTGGGACAGATGAACACTGAAGCTTTCTTT.